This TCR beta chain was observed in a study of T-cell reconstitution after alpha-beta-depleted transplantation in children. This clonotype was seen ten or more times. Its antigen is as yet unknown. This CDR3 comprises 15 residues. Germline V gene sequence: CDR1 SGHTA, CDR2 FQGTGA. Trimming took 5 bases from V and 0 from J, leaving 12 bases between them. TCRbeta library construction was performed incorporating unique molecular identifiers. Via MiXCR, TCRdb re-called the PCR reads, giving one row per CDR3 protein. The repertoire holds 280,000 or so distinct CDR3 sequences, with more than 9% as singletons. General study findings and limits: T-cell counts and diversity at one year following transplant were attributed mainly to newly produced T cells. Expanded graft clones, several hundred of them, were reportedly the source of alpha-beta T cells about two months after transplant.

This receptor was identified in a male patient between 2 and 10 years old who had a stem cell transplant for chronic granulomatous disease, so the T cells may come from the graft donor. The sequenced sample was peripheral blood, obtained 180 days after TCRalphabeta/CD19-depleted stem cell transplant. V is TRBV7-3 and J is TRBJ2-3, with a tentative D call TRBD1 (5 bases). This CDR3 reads CASSKDSPSTDTQYF. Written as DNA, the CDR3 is TGTGCCAGCAGCAAAGACAGCCCTAGCACAGATACGCAGTATTTT.